This T cell receptor beta chain was observed in a study of OX40 agonist ivuxolimab in advanced cancers. About the research overall: Every 2 weeks, patients got intravenous ivuxolimab at one of six dose levels (0.01-10 mg/kg).

V lost 4 bases and J lost 2; bases outside the gene matches: 3. The germline V gene has CDR1 SGHKS and CDR2 YYEKEE (reference sequence). The CDR3 sequence is 13 residues long. Here immunoSEQ multiplex PCR was the method, and the copy in TCRdb shows in-frame clones only, minus some. Of about 70,000 clones listed, just over 85% are singletons. Findings and caveats of the study: Partly responding patients at 0.1-3.0 mg/kg showed some of the smallest clonal expansion. On average, CD8+ T cells showed a greater number of expanded clones than CD4+. Expanded peripheral T-cell antigen specificity went undetermined.

Comments on this clone: Its cognate antigen is unknown.

Here the sequenced sample was CD4+ or CD8+ T cells sorted from blood, taken in a trial of the OX40 agonist ivuxolimab. The chain uses TRBV5-5 and TRBJ2-7; 7 nucleotides align to TRBD1. The sequence was obtained from an adult with an advanced solid tumor such as melanoma, head and neck, liver or kidney cancer. Here the CDR3 DNA reads TGTGCCAGCAGCCCGGGACAGACCTACGAGCAGTACTTC. It translates to CASSPGQTYEQYF.